Listed below are T cell receptor beta chains from one sample, sequenced in a study of OX40 agonist ivuxolimab in advanced cancers. The repertoire was sequenced with immunoSEQ multiplex PCR; TCRdb's copy has only in-frame clones and lacks some. The data contain 83,000 or so clones, about 81% of them singletons. The sequencing here drew on CD4+ or CD8+ T cells sorted from blood, taken in a trial of the OX40 agonist ivuxolimab. These receptors all come from an adult with an advanced solid tumor such as melanoma, head and neck, liver or kidney cancer. CDR3s include the opening cysteine and the closing phenylalanine or tryptophan. A D gene is named only where the DNA matches it firmly. Rows may omit the clone size; those that give it use once, few, many or a size class.

V gene: TRBV27
clone size: -
J gene: TRBJ2-7
CDR3 length: 15
D gene: TRBD1
CDR3 DNA: TGTGCCAGCAGTTTAAGGTGGGACAGCTCCTACGAGCAGTACTTC
CDR3 protein: CASSLRWDSSYEQYF

V gene: TRBV30
clone size: -
J gene: TRBJ2-5
CDR3 length: 12
D gene: -
CDR3 DNA: TGTGCCTGGAGTGGGTCCTTCGAGACCCAGTACTTC
CDR3 protein: CAWSGSFETQYF

V gene: TRBV19
clone size: -
J gene: TRBJ1-1
CDR3 length: 13
D gene: -
CDR3 DNA: TGTGCCAGTATTACCGCGGGGGGTGCTGAAGCTTTCTTT
CDR3 protein: CASITAGGAEAFF

V gene: TRBV30
clone size: -
J gene: TRBJ1-3
CDR3 length: 11
D gene: -
CDR3 DNA: TGTGCCTGGAGTTGGGAGAACACCATCTATTTT
CDR3 protein: CAWSWENTIYF

V gene: TRBV19
clone size: -
J gene: TRBJ1-1
CDR3 length: 12
D gene: -
CDR3 DNA: TGTGCCAGTAGTAGTGGTTACACTGAAGCTTTCTTT
CDR3 protein: CASSSGYTEAFF

V gene: TRBV6-6
clone size: -
J gene: TRBJ2-3
CDR3 length: 12
D gene: -
CDR3 DNA: TGTGCCAGCAGTTATGGCACAGATACGCAGTATTTT
CDR3 protein: CASSYGTDTQYF

V gene: TRBV2
clone size: -
J gene: TRBJ1-4
CDR3 length: 15
D gene: -
CDR3 DNA: TGTGCCAGCGGGGATCAGGCCCGGGCTAATGAAAAACTGTTTTTT
CDR3 protein: CASGDQARANEKLFF

V gene: TRBV7-2
clone size: -
J gene: TRBJ2-7
CDR3 length: 16
D gene: -
CDR3 DNA: TGTGCCAGCAGCTTTGGTTACGGGGGCCCGACCTACGAGCAGTACTTC
CDR3 protein: CASSFGYGGPTYEQYF

V gene: TRBV19
clone size: -
J gene: TRBJ2-1
CDR3 length: 14
D gene: TRBD1
CDR3 DNA: TGTGCCAGTAGTATCGACAGGGAGCGCAATGAGCAGTTCTTC
CDR3 protein: CASSIDRERNEQFF

V gene: TRBV9
clone size: -
J gene: TRBJ2-6
CDR3 length: 16
D gene: TRBD1
CDR3 DNA: TGTGCCAGCAGCAAGACAGGGGGCTCTGGGGCCAACGTCCTGACTTTC
CDR3 protein: CASSKTGGSGANVLTF

V gene: TRBV5-4
clone size: -
J gene: TRBJ1-1
CDR3 length: 13
D gene: -
CDR3 DNA: TGTGCCAGCAGCTTAATGGGGACTGTGTCAGCTTTCTTT
CDR3 protein: CASSLMGTVSAFF

V gene: TRBV30
clone size: -
J gene: TRBJ1-1
CDR3 length: 13
D gene: -
CDR3 DNA: TGTGCCTGGAGTCCCCGTAGACAGTCTGAAGCTTTCTTT
CDR3 protein: CAWSPRRQSEAFF

V gene: TRBV9
clone size: -
J gene: TRBJ2-1
CDR3 length: 13
D gene: -
CDR3 DNA: TGTGCCAGCAGCCCAACCCTCGTCAGCGAGCAGTTCTTC
CDR3 protein: CASSPTLVSEQFF

V gene: TRBV27
clone size: -
J gene: TRBJ1-2
CDR3 length: 13
D gene: -
CDR3 DNA: TGTGCCAGCAGTTTCGACACCTCAAGGAGCTACACCTTC
CDR3 protein: CASSFDTSRSYTF

V gene: TRBV10-3
clone size: -
J gene: TRBJ2-7
CDR3 length: 11
D gene: -
CDR3 DNA: TGTGCCACCGCCCTAACTTACGAGCAGTACTTC
CDR3 protein: CATALTYEQYF

V gene: TRBV19
clone size: few
J gene: TRBJ1-5
CDR3 length: 13
D gene: -
CDR3 DNA: TGTGCCAGCCAAGCGGTGGTGCATCAGCCCCAGCATTTT
CDR3 protein: CASQAVVHQPQHF

V gene: TRBV5-6
clone size: -
J gene: TRBJ1-6
CDR3 length: 18
D gene: TRBD1
CDR3 DNA: TGTGCCAGCAGCACCGCAAACAGGGGGCCCTTTGGTAATTCACCCCTCCACTTT
CDR3 protein: CASSTANRGPFGNSPLHF

V gene: TRBV5-1
clone size: -
J gene: TRBJ2-1
CDR3 length: 15
D gene: -
CDR3 DNA: TGCGCCAGCAGCTTAGCAGGCTCCTCCTACAATGAGCAGTTCTTC
CDR3 protein: CASSLAGSSYNEQFF

V gene: TRBV5-1
clone size: -
J gene: TRBJ2-6
CDR3 length: 16
D gene: TRBD1
CDR3 DNA: TGCGCCAGCAGCCTGCAGGGGGCAGCTGGGGCCAACGTCCTGACTTTC
CDR3 protein: CASSLQGAAGANVLTF

V gene: TRBV20-1
clone size: -
J gene: TRBJ1-2
CDR3 length: 11
D gene: -
CDR3 DNA: TGCAGTGCTAGTCACAGCTATGGCTACACCTTC
CDR3 protein: CSASHSYGYTF

V gene: TRBV7-2
clone size: -
J gene: TRBJ1-1
CDR3 length: 14
D gene: TRBD1
CDR3 DNA: TGTGCCAGCAGCTTCAGACAGGGAGGGACTGAAGCTTTCTTT
CDR3 protein: CASSFRQGGTEAFF

V gene: TRBV7-9
clone size: -
J gene: TRBJ1-3
CDR3 length: 16
D gene: -
CDR3 DNA: TGTGCCAGCAGCTTAGGGCAGGATAGCTCTGGAAACACCATATATTTT
CDR3 protein: CASSLGQDSSGNTIYF

V gene: TRBV6-1
clone size: -
J gene: TRBJ1-2
CDR3 length: 14
D gene: TRBD1
CDR3 DNA: TGTGCCAGCAGTGAAGCTAGGACAGGGAACGGCTACACCTTC
CDR3 protein: CASSEARTGNGYTF

V gene: TRBV2
clone size: -
J gene: TRBJ2-7
CDR3 length: 15
D gene: TRBD1
CDR3 DNA: TGTGCCAGCAGTGAAAGCGGACAGGGCTTTGCCGAGCAGTACTTC
CDR3 protein: CASSESGQGFAEQYF

V gene: TRBV5-1
clone size: -
J gene: TRBJ1-3
CDR3 length: 15
D gene: TRBD1
CDR3 DNA: TGCGCCAGCGCCTCGACAGGGGCTGGTGGAAACACCATATATTTT
CDR3 protein: CASASTGAGGNTIYF

V gene: TRBV28
clone size: -
J gene: TRBJ1-6
CDR3 length: 12
D gene: -
CDR3 DNA: TGTGCCAGCCATGCGGGGCGTTCACCCCTCCACTTT
CDR3 protein: CASHAGRSPLHF

V gene: TRBV11-3
clone size: -
J gene: TRBJ2-2
CDR3 length: 17
D gene: TRBD1
CDR3 DNA: TGTGCCAGCAGCTTAGGAGTCGGGACAGGGAACACCGGGGAGCTGTTTTTT
CDR3 protein: CASSLGVGTGNTGELFF

V gene: TRBV5-1
clone size: -
J gene: TRBJ2-1
CDR3 length: 13
D gene: -
CDR3 DNA: TGCGCCAGCCAGAACGCGGGTTACAATGAGCAGTTCTTC
CDR3 protein: CASQNAGYNEQFF

V gene: TRBV9
clone size: -
J gene: TRBJ1-1
CDR3 length: 14
D gene: TRBD1
CDR3 DNA: TGTGCCAGCAGCGTAGAACCAGGGGGCCGTGAAGCTTTCTTT
CDR3 protein: CASSVEPGGREAFF

V gene: TRBV19
clone size: once
J gene: TRBJ1-1
CDR3 length: 14
D gene: -
CDR3 DNA: TGTGCCAGTAGTATAGGGGGCGCGGGATCTGAAGCTTTCTTT
CDR3 protein: CASSIGGAGSEAFF

V gene: TRBV7-2
clone size: -
J gene: TRBJ1-1
CDR3 length: 15
D gene: -
CDR3 DNA: TGTGCCAGCAGCTCATCTCCGGGGGTAAACACTGAAGCTTTCTTT
CDR3 protein: CASSSSPGVNTEAFF

V gene: TRBV21-1
clone size: few
J gene: TRBJ1-5
CDR3 length: 10
D gene: -
CDR3 DNA: TGTGCCAGCAGCAACCAGCCCCAGCATTTT
CDR3 protein: CASSNQPQHF

V gene: TRBV19
clone size: -
J gene: TRBJ2-7
CDR3 length: 14
D gene: TRBD1
CDR3 DNA: TGTGCCAGTAAGCGGGACAGGGGGGACTACGAGCAGTACTTC
CDR3 protein: CASKRDRGDYEQYF

V gene: TRBV7-2
clone size: -
J gene: TRBJ1-3
CDR3 length: 18
D gene: -
CDR3 DNA: TGTGCCAGCAGCTTAGGGCCGTTAGGGGGTAGTCCTGGAAACACCATATATTTT
CDR3 protein: CASSLGPLGGSPGNTIYF

V gene: TRBV28
clone size: -
J gene: TRBJ1-1
CDR3 length: 16
D gene: -
CDR3 DNA: TGTGCCAGCAGTTGGGGATGGGGGACTATGAACACTGAAGCTTTCTTT
CDR3 protein: CASSWGWGTMNTEAFF

V gene: TRBV5-1
clone size: -
J gene: TRBJ1-5
CDR3 length: 16
D gene: TRBD1
CDR3 DNA: TGCGCCAGCAGCCCCGGGACAGGGGGTGGCAATCAGCCCCAGCATTTT
CDR3 protein: CASSPGTGGGNQPQHF

V gene: TRBV4-1
clone size: -
J gene: TRBJ1-6
CDR3 length: 13
D gene: -
CDR3 DNA: TGCGCCAGCAGCCAACAACAAACAACACCCCTCCACTTT
CDR3 protein: CASSQQQTTPLHF

V gene: TRBV30
clone size: many
J gene: TRBJ1-3
CDR3 length: 14
D gene: -
CDR3 DNA: TGTGCCTGGAGTGTACCGAGGGTGCGAAACACCATATATTTT
CDR3 protein: CAWSVPRVRNTIYF

V gene: TRBV4-2
clone size: -
J gene: TRBJ2-5
CDR3 length: 15
D gene: TRBD2
CDR3 DNA: TGTGCCAGCAGCCAAGAATTTCTCGGACTAGTGACCCAGTACTTC
CDR3 protein: CASSQEFLGLVTQYF

V gene: TRBV6-5
clone size: -
J gene: TRBJ2-2
CDR3 length: 16
D gene: -
CDR3 DNA: TGTGCCAGCAGTTACTTGTGGGGGGGCCCTACCGGGGAGCTGTTTTTT
CDR3 protein: CASSYLWGGPTGELFF

V gene: TRBV5-6
clone size: -
J gene: TRBJ2-6
CDR3 length: 13
D gene: -
CDR3 DNA: TGTGCCAGCAGCTTGATTGAGGCCAACGTCCTGACTTTC
CDR3 protein: CASSLIEANVLTF

V gene: TRBV4-2
clone size: -
J gene: TRBJ2-1
CDR3 length: 18
D gene: -
CDR3 DNA: TGTGCCAGCAGCCAAGATCCCACGGATACCCTCTCCTACAATGAGCAGTTCTTC
CDR3 protein: CASSQDPTDTLSYNEQFF

V gene: TRBV15
clone size: -
J gene: TRBJ2-1
CDR3 length: 15
D gene: -
CDR3 DNA: TGTGCCACCAGCCCTCCGGGGCGTGCGTACAATGAGCAGTTCTTC
CDR3 protein: CATSPPGRAYNEQFF

V gene: TRBV2
clone size: few
J gene: TRBJ1-1
CDR3 length: 16
D gene: TRBD1
CDR3 DNA: TGTGCCAGCAGACGCAGGACAGGGCTCGGTGGCACTGAAGCTTTCTTT
CDR3 protein: CASRRRTGLGGTEAFF

V gene: TRBV11-2
clone size: few
J gene: TRBJ2-7
CDR3 length: 12
D gene: TRBD1
CDR3 DNA: TGTGCCACCCAGGGGGCTGGCTACGAGCAGTACTTC
CDR3 protein: CATQGAGYEQYF

V gene: TRBV6-1
clone size: -
J gene: TRBJ1-5
CDR3 length: 16
D gene: -
CDR3 DNA: TGTGCCAGCAGTGAAACCTGGACAAAGTATGGTCAGCCCCAGCATTTT
CDR3 protein: CASSETWTKYGQPQHF